This TCR beta chain emerged from a study of neurological immune-mediated disorders. This clonotype was seen at least ten times. Template-switch 5'RACE cDNA synthesis added a 10-nucleotide unique molecular identifier. TCRdb reprocessed the 5' RACE reads via MiXCR and lists one record per CDR3 protein. The sample carries fewer than 50,000 distinct CDR3 sequences, about 12% recorded once. Sample time point: longitudinal time-point 3. Sequenced sample: PBMCs. The sequence was collected from a male donor with HTLV-1-associated myelopathy (HAM/TSP).

The chain's CDR3 is CASSLRVAGGATDTQYF. CDR3 in DNA: TGCGCCAGCAGCCTCCGGGTAGCGGGAGGGGCGACAGATACGCAGTATTTT. The V gene is TRBV5-1, the J gene TRBJ2-3; 11 nucleotides match TRBD2. V gave up 4 bases and J gave up 3 bases; unmatched junction bases: 10. The CDR3 is 17 amino acids. The germline V gene encodes CDR1 SGHRS and CDR2 YFSETQ.